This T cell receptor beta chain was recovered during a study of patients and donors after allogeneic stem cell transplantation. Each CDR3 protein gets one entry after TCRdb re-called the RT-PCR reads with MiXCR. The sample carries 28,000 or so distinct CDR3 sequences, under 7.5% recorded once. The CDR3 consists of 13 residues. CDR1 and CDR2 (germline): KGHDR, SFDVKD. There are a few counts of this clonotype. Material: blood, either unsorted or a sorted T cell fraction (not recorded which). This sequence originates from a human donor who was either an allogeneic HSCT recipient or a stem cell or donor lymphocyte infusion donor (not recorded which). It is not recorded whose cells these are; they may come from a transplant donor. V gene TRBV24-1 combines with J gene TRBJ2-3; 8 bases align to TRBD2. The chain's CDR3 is CSSGGRTADTQYF. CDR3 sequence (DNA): TGTTCCTCTGGCGGGAGGACGGCAGATACGCAGTATTTT.